This TCR beta chain came from a study of graft-versus-host responses after intestinal transplantation. Study-level background: Grafts were multivisceral, liver-intestinal, or isolated intestinal. Every recipient underwent anti-thymocyte globulin induction, then tacrolimus and steroids for two to three years. Whole-study results and caveats: Present in recipient marrow, GvH clones included some that appeared first in ileum or blood.

On this clone itself: Its antigen remains unknown.

Sequencing was performed with immunoSEQ multiplex PCR; in TCRdb, only in-frame clones are kept and a portion is missing. The table has some 14,000 clones, 70% seen once. CDR1 is SGHTA and CDR2 is FQGNSA in the germline V gene. CDR3 length: 15 residues. Tissue from the graft was processed to free its intraepithelial and lamina propria lymphocytes. The chain has TRBV7-2 and TRBJ2-5; 10 positions match TRBD1. The tail of the sequence fits TRBJ2-7 better, so the J call may be wrong. The specimen was ileum tissue, collected around 690 days after intestinal transplantation. This receptor was identified in a human patient who received an intestinal transplant, so some T cells may come from the graft donor. This CDR3 reads CASSSPGTGAYEQYF. CDR3 bases: TGTGCCAGCAGCTCCCCCGGGACAGGGGCCTACGAGCAGTACTTC.